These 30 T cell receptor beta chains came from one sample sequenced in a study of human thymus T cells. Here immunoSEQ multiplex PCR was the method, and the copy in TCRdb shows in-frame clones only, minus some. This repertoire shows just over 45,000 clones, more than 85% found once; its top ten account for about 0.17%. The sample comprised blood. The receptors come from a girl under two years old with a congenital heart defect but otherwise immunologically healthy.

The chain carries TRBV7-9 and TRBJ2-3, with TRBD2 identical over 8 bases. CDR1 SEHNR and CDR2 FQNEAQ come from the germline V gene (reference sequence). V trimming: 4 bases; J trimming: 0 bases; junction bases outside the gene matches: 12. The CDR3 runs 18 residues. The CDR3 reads CASSWPSGRATSTDTQYF. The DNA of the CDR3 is TGTGCCAGCAGCTGGCCCTCCGGGAGGGCCACTAGCACAGATACGCAGTATTTT.

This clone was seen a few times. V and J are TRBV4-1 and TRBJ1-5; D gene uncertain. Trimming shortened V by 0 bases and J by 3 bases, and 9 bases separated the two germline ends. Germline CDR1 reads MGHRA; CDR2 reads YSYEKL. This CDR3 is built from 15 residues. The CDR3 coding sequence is TGCGCCAGCAGCCAAGATCCTGGACCCAATCAGCCCCAGCATTTT. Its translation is CASSQDPGPNQPQHF.

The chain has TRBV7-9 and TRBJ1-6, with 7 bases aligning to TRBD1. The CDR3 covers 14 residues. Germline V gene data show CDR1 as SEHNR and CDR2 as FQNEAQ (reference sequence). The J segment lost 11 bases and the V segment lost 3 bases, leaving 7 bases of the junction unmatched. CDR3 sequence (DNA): TGTGCCAGCAGCTTCGACAGGGACATTACACCCCTCCACTTT. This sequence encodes CASSFDRDITPLHF.

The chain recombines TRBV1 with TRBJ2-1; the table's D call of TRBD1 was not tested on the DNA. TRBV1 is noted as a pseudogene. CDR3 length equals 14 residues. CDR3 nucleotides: TGCACCAGCAGCGATACGGGTCTCTCAGGGGAGCAGTTCTTC. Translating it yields CTSSDTGLSGEQFF.

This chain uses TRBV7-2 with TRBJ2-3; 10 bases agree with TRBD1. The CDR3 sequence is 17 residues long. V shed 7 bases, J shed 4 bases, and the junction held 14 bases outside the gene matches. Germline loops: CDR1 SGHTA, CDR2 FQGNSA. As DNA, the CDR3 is TGTGCCAGCAACAGACAGGGGGCCGGGAGGTCCCCAGATACGCAGTATTTT. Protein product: CASNRQGAGRSPDTQYF.

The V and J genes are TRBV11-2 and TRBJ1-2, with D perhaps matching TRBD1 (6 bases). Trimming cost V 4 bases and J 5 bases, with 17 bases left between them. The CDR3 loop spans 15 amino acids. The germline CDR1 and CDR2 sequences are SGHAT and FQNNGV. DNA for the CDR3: TGTGCCAGCAGCTCCCGGAGGACAGTTCGTTATGGCTACACCTTC. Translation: CASSSRRTVRYGYTF. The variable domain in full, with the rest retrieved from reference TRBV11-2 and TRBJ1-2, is EAGVAQSPRYKIIEKRQSVAFWCNPISGHATLYWYQQILGQGPKLLIQFQNNGVVDDSQLPKDRFSAERLKGVDSTLKIQPAKLEDSAVYLCASSSRRTVRYGYTFGSGTRLTVV.

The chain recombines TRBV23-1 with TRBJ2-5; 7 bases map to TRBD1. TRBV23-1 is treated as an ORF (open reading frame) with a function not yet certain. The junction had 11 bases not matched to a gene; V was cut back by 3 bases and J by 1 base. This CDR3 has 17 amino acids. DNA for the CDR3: TGCGCCAGCAGTCACTATAACAGGGGTGGGTTCCAAGAGACCCAGTACTTC. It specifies CASSHYNRGGFQETQYF.

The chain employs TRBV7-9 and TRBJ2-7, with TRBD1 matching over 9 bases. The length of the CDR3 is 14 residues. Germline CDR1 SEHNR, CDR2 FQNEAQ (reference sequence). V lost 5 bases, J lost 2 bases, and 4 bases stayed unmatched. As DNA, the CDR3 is TGTGCCAGCAGCGCCTACAGGGGGCCCTACGAGCAGTACTTC. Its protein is CASSAYRGPYEQYF.

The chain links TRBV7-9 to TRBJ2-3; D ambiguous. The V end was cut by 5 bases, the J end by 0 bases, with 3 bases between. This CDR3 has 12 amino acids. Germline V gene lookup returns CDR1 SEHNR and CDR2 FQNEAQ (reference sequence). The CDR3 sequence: CASSPSTDTQYF. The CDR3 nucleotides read TGTGCCAGCAGCCCCAGCACAGATACGCAGTATTTT. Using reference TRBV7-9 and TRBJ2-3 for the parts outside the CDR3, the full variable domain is DTGVSQNPRHKITKRGQNVTFRCDPISEHNRLYWYRQTLGQGPEFLTYFQNEAQLEKSRLLSDRFSAERPKGSFSTLEIQRTEQGDSAMYLCASSPSTDTQYFGPGTRLTVL.

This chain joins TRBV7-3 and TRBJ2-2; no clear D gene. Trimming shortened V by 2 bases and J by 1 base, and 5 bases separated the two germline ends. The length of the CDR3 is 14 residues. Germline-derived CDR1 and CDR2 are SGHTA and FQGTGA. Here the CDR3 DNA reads TGTGCCAGCAGCTTATGGGGGAACACCGGGGAGCTGTTTTTT. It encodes CASSLWGNTGELFF.

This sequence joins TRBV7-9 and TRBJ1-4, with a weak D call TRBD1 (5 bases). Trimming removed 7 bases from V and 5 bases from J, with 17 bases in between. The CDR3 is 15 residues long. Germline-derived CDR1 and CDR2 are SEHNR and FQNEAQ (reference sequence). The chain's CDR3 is CASTSTGVKNEKLFF. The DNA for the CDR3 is TGTGCCAGCACATCGACGGGGGTTAAAAATGAAAAACTGTTTTTT.

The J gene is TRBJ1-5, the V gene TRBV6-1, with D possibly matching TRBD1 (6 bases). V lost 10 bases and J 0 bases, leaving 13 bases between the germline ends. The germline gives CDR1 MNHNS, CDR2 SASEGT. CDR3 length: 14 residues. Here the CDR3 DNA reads TGTGCCACCACGCGGGGACATAGCAATCAGCCCCAGCATTTT. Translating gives CATTRGHSNQPQHF.

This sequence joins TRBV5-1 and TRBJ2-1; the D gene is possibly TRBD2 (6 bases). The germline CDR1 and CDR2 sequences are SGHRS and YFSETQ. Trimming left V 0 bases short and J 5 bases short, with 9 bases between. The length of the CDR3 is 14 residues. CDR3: CASSLVGGNNEQFF. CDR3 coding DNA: TGCGCCAGCAGCTTGGTCGGGGGTAACAATGAGCAGTTCTTC.

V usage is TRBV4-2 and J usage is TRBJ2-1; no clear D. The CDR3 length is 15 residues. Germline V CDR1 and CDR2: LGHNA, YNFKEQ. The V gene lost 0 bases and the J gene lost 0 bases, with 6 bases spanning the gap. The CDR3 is CASSQDDGSYNEQFF. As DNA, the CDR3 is TGTGCCAGCAGCCAAGACGACGGCTCCTACAATGAGCAGTTCTTC.

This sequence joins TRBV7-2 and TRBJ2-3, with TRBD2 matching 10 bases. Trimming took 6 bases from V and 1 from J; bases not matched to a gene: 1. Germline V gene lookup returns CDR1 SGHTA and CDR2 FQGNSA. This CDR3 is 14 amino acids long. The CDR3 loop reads CASRLAGGTDTQYF. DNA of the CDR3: TGTGCCAGCAGGCTAGCGGGAGGCACAGATACGCAGTATTTT.

DNA of the CDR3: TGTGCTAGTGGTTTCCCCGACAGACCCTATGGCTACACCTTC. Its protein product is CASGFPDRPYGYTF. This chain joins TRBV12-5 and TRBJ1-2; D perhaps matches TRBD1 (5 bases). The V end was cut by 3 bases, the J end by 4 bases, with 12 bases between. Germline loops: CDR1 LGHNT, CDR2 FRNRAP. CDR3 length: 14 amino acids.

The CDR3 loop reads CASSQEPPGSIGPQHF. CDR3 bases: TGCGCCAGCAGCCAAGAACCGCCAGGTTCTATTGGGCCCCAGCATTTT. The gene calls are TRBV4-1 and TRBJ1-5; D not resolved. Germline-derived CDR1 and CDR2 are MGHRA and YSYEKL. The V end was cut by 0 bases, the J end by 9 bases, with 18 bases between. The CDR3 covers 16 residues.

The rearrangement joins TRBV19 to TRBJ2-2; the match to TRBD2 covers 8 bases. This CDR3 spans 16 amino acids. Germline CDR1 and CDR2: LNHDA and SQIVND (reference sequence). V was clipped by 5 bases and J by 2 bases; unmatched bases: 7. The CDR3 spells CASSPIAGINTGELFF. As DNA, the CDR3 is TGTGCCAGTAGTCCGATAGCGGGAATCAACACCGGGGAGCTGTTTTTT.

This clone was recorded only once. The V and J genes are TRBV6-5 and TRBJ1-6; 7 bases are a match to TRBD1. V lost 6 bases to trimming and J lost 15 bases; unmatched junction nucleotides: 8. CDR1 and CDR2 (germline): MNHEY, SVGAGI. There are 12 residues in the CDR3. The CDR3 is CASSRGTDLLHF. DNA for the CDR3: TGTGCCAGCAGCAGAGGGACAGACCTCCTCCACTTT.

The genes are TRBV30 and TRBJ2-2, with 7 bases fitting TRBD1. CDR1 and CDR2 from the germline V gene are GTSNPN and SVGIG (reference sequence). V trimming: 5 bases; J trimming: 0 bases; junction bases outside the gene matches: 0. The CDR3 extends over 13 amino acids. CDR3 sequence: CAWDRANTGELFF. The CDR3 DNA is TGTGCCTGGGACAGGGCGAACACCGGGGAGCTGTTTTTT.

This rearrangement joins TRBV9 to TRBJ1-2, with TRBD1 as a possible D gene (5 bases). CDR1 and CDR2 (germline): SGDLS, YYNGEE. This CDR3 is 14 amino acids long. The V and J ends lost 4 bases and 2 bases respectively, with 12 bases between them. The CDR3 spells CASSPSRGNYGYTF. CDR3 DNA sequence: TGTGCCAGCAGCCCCTCACGGGGGAACTATGGCTACACCTTC.

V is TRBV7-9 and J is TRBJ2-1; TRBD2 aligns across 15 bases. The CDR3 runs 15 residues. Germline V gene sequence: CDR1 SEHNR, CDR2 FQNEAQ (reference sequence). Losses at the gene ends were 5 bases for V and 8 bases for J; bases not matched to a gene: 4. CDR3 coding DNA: TGTGCCAGCAGCCCGCGGACTAGCGGGAGGGATGAGCAGTTCTTC. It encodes CASSPRTSGRDEQFF.

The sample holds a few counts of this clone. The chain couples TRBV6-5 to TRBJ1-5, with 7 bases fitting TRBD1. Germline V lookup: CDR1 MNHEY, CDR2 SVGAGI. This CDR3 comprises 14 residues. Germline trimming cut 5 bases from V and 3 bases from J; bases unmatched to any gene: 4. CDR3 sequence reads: CASSLTGDNQPQHF. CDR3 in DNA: TGTGCCAGCAGTCTAACAGGGGACAATCAGCCCCAGCATTTT.

The CDR3 bases are TGTGCCAGCAGCCCTCCGGGACAGGGGGCTCAGCCCCAGCATTTT. Amino acid sequence: CASSPPGQGAQPQHF. The J gene is TRBJ1-5, the V gene TRBV28; 12 bases are a match to TRBD1. Germline loops: CDR1 MDHEN, CDR2 SYDVKM. Trimming took 6 bases from V and 6 from J; bases not matched to a gene: 6. CDR3 length: 15 residues.

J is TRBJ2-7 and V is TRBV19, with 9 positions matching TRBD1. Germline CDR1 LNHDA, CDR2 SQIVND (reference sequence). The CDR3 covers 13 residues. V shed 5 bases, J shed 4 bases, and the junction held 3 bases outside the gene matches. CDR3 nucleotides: TGTGCCAGTAGTCTGGGGACAGGGTACGAGCAGTACTTC. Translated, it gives CASSLGTGYEQYF. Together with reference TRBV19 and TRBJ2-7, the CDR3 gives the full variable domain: DGGITQSPKYLFRKEGQNVTLSCEQNLNHDAMYWYRQDPGQGLRLIYYSQIVNDFQKGDIAEGYSVSREKKESFPLTVTSAQKNPTAFYLCASSLGTGYEQYFGPGTRLTVT.

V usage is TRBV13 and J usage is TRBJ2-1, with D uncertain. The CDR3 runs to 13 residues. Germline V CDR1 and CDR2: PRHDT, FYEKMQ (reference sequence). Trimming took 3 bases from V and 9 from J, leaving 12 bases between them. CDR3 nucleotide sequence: TGTGCCAGCAGCTTGTTCCCCTTTGGTGAGCAGTTCTTC. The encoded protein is CASSLFPFGEQFF.

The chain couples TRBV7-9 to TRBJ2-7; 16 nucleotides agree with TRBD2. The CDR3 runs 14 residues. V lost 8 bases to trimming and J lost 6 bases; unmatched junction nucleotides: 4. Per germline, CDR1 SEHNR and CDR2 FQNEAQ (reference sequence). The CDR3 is CASGTSGRASEQYF. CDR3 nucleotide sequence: TGTGCCAGCGGGACTAGCGGGAGGGCCTCCGAGCAGTACTTC.

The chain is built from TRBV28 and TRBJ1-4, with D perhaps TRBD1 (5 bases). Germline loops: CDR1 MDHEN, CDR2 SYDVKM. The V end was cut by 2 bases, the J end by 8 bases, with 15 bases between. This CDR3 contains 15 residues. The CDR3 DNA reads TGTGCCAGCAGTTTACGGGACCGAATAAACGAAAAACTGTTTTTT. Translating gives CASSLRDRINEKLFF. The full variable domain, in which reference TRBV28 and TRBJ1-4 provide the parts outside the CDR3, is DVKVTQSSRYLVKRTGEKVFLECVQDMDHENMFWYRQDPGLGLRLIYFSYDVKMKEKGDIPEGYSVSREKKERFSLILESASTNQTSMYLCASSLRDRINEKLFFGSGTQLSVL.

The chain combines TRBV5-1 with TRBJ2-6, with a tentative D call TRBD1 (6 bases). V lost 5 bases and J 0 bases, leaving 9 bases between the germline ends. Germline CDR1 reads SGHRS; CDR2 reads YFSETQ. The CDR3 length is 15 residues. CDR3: CASRDSRSGANVLTF. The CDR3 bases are TGCGCCAGCAGGGACAGTCGCTCTGGGGCCAACGTCCTGACTTTC.

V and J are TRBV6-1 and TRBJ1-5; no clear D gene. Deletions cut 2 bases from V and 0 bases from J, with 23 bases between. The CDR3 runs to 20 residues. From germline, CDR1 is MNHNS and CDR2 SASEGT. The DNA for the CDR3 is TGTGCCAGCAGTGAAACCCCCAGGAGTGGACCTCTCCATAGCAATCAGCCCCAGCATTTT. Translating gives CASSETPRSGPLHSNQPQHF.